This entry is about one T cell receptor beta chain. Its antigen remains unknown. With 3 bases removed from V and 2 bases from J, the gap between germline ends came to 7 bases. This CDR3 spans 13 amino acids. The V gene's germline CDR1 is MNHNS and CDR2 SASEGT. This sample is part of a study of cytomegalovirus exposure and HLA in healthy donors. Overall study results and limits: An Asian-associated ancestry cluster reportedly showed fewer N-insertions than the approximately 700-donor mean in a later analysis. Researchers reportedly found TCR beta sequences accurately predicted most subjects' HLA-A and HLA-B alleles.

In the PCR, 60 Vbeta and 13 Jbeta primers were used. Data came from immunoSEQ multiplex PCR; TCRdb stores just in-frame clones and leaves some out. Among about 37,000 clones listed, about four fifths were seen once. The genes are TRBV6-1 and TRBJ2-5, with unresolved D. This sequence originates from a woman aged 40 to 49 in good health and CMV-seronegative. The sample comprised PBMCs. The CDR3 loop is CASSELTQETQYF. The CDR3, as DNA: TGTGCCAGCAGTGAGCTTACTCAAGAGACCCAGTACTTC.